This T cell receptor beta chain was retrieved from a study of T cell responses to AZD1222 COVID-19 vaccine. The wider study: Pooling covered second doses at about 4 or about 12 weeks.

There are 13 residues in the CDR3. Germline CDR1 SGHRS, CDR2 YFSETQ. Trimming removed 0 bases from V and 2 bases from J, with 6 bases in between. As regards this clone: Its antigen is undetermined.

The protocol was immunoSEQ multiplex PCR, while the TCRdb copy is restricted to in-frame clones and leaves out a portion. The data hold approximately 160,000 clones, with approximately 88% observed a single time. The study, taken as a whole, reports: Donors, mostly white British, included more females; clonal diversity was possibly underestimated. Reports say nearly half of spike-specific TCRs go after unmutated variant regions. Seropositive status at baseline applied to only a handful of AZD1222 recipients.

This receptor was taken from an adult in good health. The input for sequencing was peripheral blood, taken on day 0 of AZD1222 vaccination. The V gene is TRBV5-1, the J gene TRBJ2-7; D is undetermined. The chain's CDR3 is CASSLEAAYEQYF. The CDR3 bases are TGCGCCAGCAGCTTGGAGGCAGCCTACGAGCAGTACTTC. Based on the CDR3 plus reference TRBV5-1 and TRBJ2-7, the full variable domain is KAGVTQTPRYLIKTRGQQVTLSCSPISGHRSVSWYQQTPGQGLQFLFEYFSETQRNKGNFPGRFSGRQFSNSRSEMNVSTLELGDSALYLCASSLEAAYEQYFGPGTRLTVT.